These 5 T cell receptor beta chains originate from one sample sequenced in a study of T-cell reconstitution after alpha-beta-depleted transplantation in children. Preparing the TCRbeta library involved the use of unique molecular identifiers. TCRdb fed the PCR reads into MiXCR, producing one record per CDR3 protein. This sample has about 490,000 distinct CDR3 sequences, with over 9.5% found just once. Sample: PBMCs, taken before TCRalphabeta/CD19-depleted stem cell transplant. The origin of the receptors is a child younger than 10 with inherited bone marrow failure, due to receive a stem cell transplant.

On this clonotype itself: One end of the junction does not line up with germline, which may come from a read error. The rearrangement joins TRBV7-9 to TRBJ2-6, with 7 nucleotides matching TRBD2. Per germline, CDR1 SEHNR and CDR2 FQNEAQ (reference sequence). The length of the CDR3 is 15 residues. As DNA, the CDR3 is TGTGGCAGCGAGCGGGGAGGGACTGGGGCCAACGTCCTGACTTTC. Its protein is CGSERGGTGANVLTF. Using reference TRBV7-9 and TRBJ2-6 for the parts outside the CDR3, the full variable domain is DTGVSQNPRHKITKRGQNVTFRCDPISEHNRLYWYRQTLGQGPEFLTYFQNEAQLEKSRLLSDRFSAERPKGSFSTLEIQRTEQGDSAMYLCGSERGGTGANVLTFGAGSRLTVL.

This clonotype was counted many times. V is TRBV7-9 and J is TRBJ2-7, with 7 bases fitting TRBD1. CDR3 length equals 15 residues. The germline V gene encodes CDR1 SEHNR and CDR2 FQNEAQ (reference sequence). V dropped 1 base and J dropped 2; count of bases not matched to a gene: 5. The CDR3 coding sequence is TGTGCCAGCAGCTTAGGTGAGACAGGGACCTACGAGCAGTACTTC. It encodes CASSLGETGTYEQYF. Full variable domain (outside the CDR3, taken from reference TRBV7-9 and TRBJ2-7): DTGVSQNPRHKITKRGQNVTFRCDPISEHNRLYWYRQTLGQGPEFLTYFQNEAQLEKSRLLSDRFSAERPKGSFSTLEIQRTEQGDSAMYLCASSLGETGTYEQYFGPGTRLTVT.

This chain connects TRBV28 to TRBJ2-3; D call uncertain. Germline loops: CDR1 MDHEN, CDR2 SYDVKM. Trimming removed 6 bases at V and 4 bases at J, with 8 bases between. The CDR3 has 12 amino acids. DNA for the CDR3: TGTGCCAGCAGGTACGACGCAGATACGCAGTATTTT. This gives the protein CASRYDADTQYF.

There are a few counts of this clonotype. The V gene is TRBV5-5, the J gene TRBJ2-2, with D maybe TRBD1 (6 bases). Deletions cut 2 bases from V and 0 bases from J, with 11 bases between. CDR1 and CDR2 from the germline V gene are SGHKS and YYEKEE (reference sequence). The CDR3 is 16 residues long. CDR3 DNA sequence: TGTGCCAGCAGCTTTCCACAGGGCGCGAACACCGGGGAGCTGTTTTTT. Amino acid sequence: CASSFPQGANTGELFF. The full variable domain, completed using reference TRBV5-5 and TRBJ2-2, is DAGVTQSPTHLIKTRGQQVTLRCSPISGHKSVSWYQQVLGQGPQFIFQYYEKEERGRGNFPDRFSARQFPNYSSELNVNALLLGDSALYLCASSFPQGANTGELFFGEGSRLTVL.

In this sample, this clonotype turned up many times. The chain links TRBV29-1 to TRBJ2-1; 10 nucleotides line up with TRBD2. This CDR3 is 16 amino acids long. Germline V CDR1 and CDR2: SQVTM, ANQGSEA. J lost 0 bases, V lost 6 bases, and 8 bases had no gene match. This CDR3 is CSVAGLAASSYNEQFF. The CDR3, as DNA: TGCAGCGTCGCCGGACTAGCGGCGAGCTCCTACAATGAGCAGTTCTTC.